This is a list of T cell receptor beta chains from one sample in a study of graft-versus-host responses after intestinal transplantation. Sequenced by immunoSEQ multiplex PCR; TCRdb stores in-frame clones only, minus some. The sample includes about 25,000 clones, more than 80% seen only once; the top ten take 0.45% to 0.6%. The source material was PBMCs, sampled 18 days after transplant. Receptors originate from a human patient who received an intestinal transplant, so some T cells may come from the graft donor. Each CDR3 is given with its conserved first and last residue. A D gene is named only where the DNA matches it firmly. Clone sizes are given selectively: once, few, many, or a class where the clone is expanded.

>.|TRBJ2-1|TRBV11-2|.
CASSVSRAYNEQFF
TGTGCCAGCAGCGTAAGCCGGGCCTACAATGAGCAGTTCTTC
>once|TRBJ2-1|TRBV5-6|TRBD2
CASSFTSGGEDEQFF
TGTGCCAGCAGCTTTACTAGCGGGGGGGAGGATGAGCAGTTCTTC
>.|TRBJ2-7|TRBV7-9|TRBD1
CASSLGVGQSSYEQYF
TGTGCCAGCAGCTTAGGTGTGGGACAGAGCTCCTACGAGCAGTACTTC
>.|TRBJ2-2|TRBV7-3|.
CASSLKGIGELFF
TGTGCCAGCAGCTTAAAAGGAATCGGGGAGCTGTTTTTT
>once|TRBJ1-5|TRBV5-4|.
CASSSGGGGSNQPQHF
TGTGCCAGCAGCTCTGGGGGTGGGGGGAGCAATCAGCCCCAGCATTTT
>.|TRBJ2-1|TRBV2|.
CASHPRPGSSYNEQFF
TGTGCCAGCCACCCTCGGCCAGGGAGCTCCTACAATGAGCAGTTCTTC
>.|TRBJ2-7|TRBV27|.
CASSQFPSYEQYF
TGTGCCAGCAGTCAGTTTCCATCCTACGAGCAGTACTTC
>.|TRBJ2-7|TRBV7-2|TRBD1
CASRRQGPLDEQYF
TGTGCCAGCAGAAGACAGGGGCCCCTCGACGAGCAGTACTTC
>.|TRBJ1-1|TRBV19|.
CASSIPSTEAFF
TGTGCCAGTAGTATCCCTTCCACTGAAGCTTTCTTT
>.|TRBJ1-1|TRBV30|.
CAWMGLSEAFF
TGTGCCTGGATGGGGCTATCTGAGGCTTTCTTT
>.|TRBJ2-7|TRBV4-2|.
CASSPNAVEYEQYF
TGTGCCAGCAGCCCCAACGCTGTCGAATACGAGCAGTACTTC
>.|TRBJ2-3|TRBV4-1|TRBD2
CASSQLERGGHEDTQYF
TGCGCCAGCAGCCAATTAGAGCGGGGGGGCCATGAAGATACGCAGTATTTT
>.|TRBJ1-1|TRBV30|.
CAWDSYTEAFF
TGTGCCTGGGACAGCTACACTGAAGCTTTCTTT
>.|TRBJ2-3|TRBV15|.
CATSSGDSTDTQYF
TGTGCCACCAGCAGCGGGGACAGCACAGATACGCAGTATTTT
>.|TRBJ1-1|TRBV7-2|.
CASSFLTMNTEAFF
TGTGCCAGCAGCTTCCTGACAATGAACACTGAAGCTTTCTTT
>.|TRBJ2-1|TRBV4-2|TRBD1
CASSPTGTGTYNEQFF
TGTGCCAGCAGCCCTACCGGGACAGGGACCTACAATGAGCAGTTCTTC
>.|TRBJ1-4|TRBV4-1|.
CASSPGGDGQTEKLFF
TGCGCCAGCAGCCCTGGGGGTGACGGACAGACGGAAAAACTGTTTTTT
>.|TRBJ1-6|TRBV5-8|.
CASGNPGRWDSPLHF
TGTGCCAGCGGCAACCCGGGACGGTGGGATTCACCCCTCCACTTT
>.|TRBJ1-4|TRBV18|.
CASSPRTAATNEKLFF
TGTGCCAGCTCGCCAAGGACAGCTGCAACTAATGAAAAACTGTTTTTT
>.|TRBJ1-1|TRBV7-3|.
CASRIGEMNTEAFF
TGTGCCAGCAGGATTGGAGAGATGAACACTGAAGCTTTCTTT
>few|TRBJ1-6|TRBV7-9|.
CASSRTRDAGLSPLHF
TGTGCCAGCAGCCGAACAAGGGACGCGGGCCTCTCACCCCTCCACTTT
>.|TRBJ1-5|TRBV6-1|.
CASSEKEPQHF
TGTGCCAGCAGTGAAAAGGAGCCCCAGCATTTT
>.|TRBJ1-1|TRBV15|.
CATSRKTATEAFF
TGTGCCACCAGCAGAAAGACAGCAACTGAAGCTTTCTTT
>.|TRBJ1-2|TRBV27|.
CASSLQQGIHGYTF
TGTGCCAGCAGTTTACAACAGGGAATTCATGGCTACACCTTC
>.|TRBJ2-2|TRBV5-1|.
CASSLAGATNTGELFF
TGCGCCAGCAGCTTAGCAGGGGCAACGAACACCGGGGAGCTGTTTTTT
>.|TRBJ1-5|TRBV7-2|.
CASSPTPGPPQHF
TGTGCCAGCAGCCCTACACCGGGACCGCCCCAGCATTTT